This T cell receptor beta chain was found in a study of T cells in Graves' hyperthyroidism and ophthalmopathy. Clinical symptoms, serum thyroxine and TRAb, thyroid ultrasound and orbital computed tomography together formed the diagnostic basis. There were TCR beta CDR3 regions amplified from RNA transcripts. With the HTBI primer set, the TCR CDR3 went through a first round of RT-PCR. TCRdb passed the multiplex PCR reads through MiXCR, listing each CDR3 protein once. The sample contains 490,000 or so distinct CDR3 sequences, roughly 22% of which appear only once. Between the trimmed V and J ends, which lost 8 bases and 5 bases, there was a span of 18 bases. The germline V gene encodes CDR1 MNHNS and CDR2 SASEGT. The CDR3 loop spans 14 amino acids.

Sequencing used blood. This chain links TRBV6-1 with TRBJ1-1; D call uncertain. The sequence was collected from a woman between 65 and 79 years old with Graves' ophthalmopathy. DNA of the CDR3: TGTGCCAGCGGTCCTCGGGGTGGAGTTACTGAAGCTTTCTTT. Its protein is CASGPRGGVTEAFF.